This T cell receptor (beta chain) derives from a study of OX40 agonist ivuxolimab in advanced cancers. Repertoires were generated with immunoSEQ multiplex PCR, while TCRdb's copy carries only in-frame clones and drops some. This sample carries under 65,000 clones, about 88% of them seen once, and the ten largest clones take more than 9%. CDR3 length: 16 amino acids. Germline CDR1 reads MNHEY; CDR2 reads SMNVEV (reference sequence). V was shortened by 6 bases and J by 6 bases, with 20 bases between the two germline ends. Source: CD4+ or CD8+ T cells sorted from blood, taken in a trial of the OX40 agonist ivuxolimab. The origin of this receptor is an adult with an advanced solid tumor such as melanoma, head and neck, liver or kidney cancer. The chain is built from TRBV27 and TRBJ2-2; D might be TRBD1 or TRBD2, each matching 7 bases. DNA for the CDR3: TGTGCCAGCAGCCATGTACAGGGGAGGGGAGCCGGGGAGCTGTTTTTT. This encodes CASSHVQGRGAGELFF.